The 30 T cell receptor beta chains presented below share a single source sample, sequenced in a study of control samples from healthy donors and cancer patients. TCRdb's copy holds only in-frame clones and misses some; the assay was immunoSEQ multiplex PCR. The sample records 170,000 or so clones, around 90% being singletons. Sequenced sample: blood. These receptors were collected from a woman between 50 and 59 years old in good health.

The genes are TRBV7-6 and TRBJ2-5; D tentatively reads TRBD1 or TRBD2 (5 bases each). Germline V gene data show CDR1 as SGHVS and CDR2 as FNYEAQ. Between the trimmed V and J ends, which lost 5 bases and 5 bases, there was a span of 18 bases. The CDR3 is made up of 15 amino acids. CDR3 amino acids: CASSPFPGRGETQYF. CDR3 nucleotide sequence: TGTGCCAGCAGCCCTTTCCCAGGGAGAGGGGAGACCCAGTACTTC.

This clone has more than one count but fewer than ten. The chain couples TRBV6-6 to TRBJ1-6; no definite D call. The CDR3 has 17 residues. V was cut by 5 bases and J by 0 bases, with 14 bases left in between. Germline V gives CDR1 MNHNY, CDR2 SVGAGI (reference sequence). The CDR3 coding sequence is TGTGCCAGCAGTCTAAAGCCCGGGAGCTCCTATAATTCACCCCTCCACTTT. It codes for CASSLKPGSSYNSPLHF.

The rearrangement joins TRBV7-2 to TRBJ2-2, with no clear D. V lost 5 bases, J lost 6 bases, and 16 bases lay in between. The CDR3 totals 15 residues. Germline lookup yields CDR1 SGHTA and CDR2 FQGNSA. CDR3 nucleotide sequence: TGTGCCAGCAGCGCCCAACCGAGCCGTGCCGGGGAGCTGTTTTTT. Translating it yields CASSAQPSRAGELFF.

The gene calls are TRBV27 and TRBJ1-6, with D tentatively TRBD1 (5 bases). CDR3 length equals 14 residues. Germline CDR1 MNHEY, CDR2 SMNVEV (reference sequence). Trimming left V 3 bases short and J 8 bases short, with 11 bases between. The DNA of the CDR3 is TGTGCCAGCAGTTTCGCCGGGGCTCATTCACCCCTCCACTTT. Translated, it gives CASSFAGAHSPLHF.

The chain links TRBV3-1 (or the pseudogene TRBV3-2) to TRBJ2-1; 10 bases line up with TRBD1. The germline gives CDR1 LGHDT, CDR2 YNNKEL (reference sequence). The CDR3 has 15 residues. J gave up 4 bases and V 4 bases, and 4 bases lay outside the gene matches. Here the CDR3 DNA reads TGTGCCAGCAGCCCGGGGACAGGGGTATACAATGAGCAGTTCTTC. It is translated as CASSPGTGVYNEQFF.

The V and J genes are TRBV6-1 and TRBJ2-5; D is unresolved. The V end was cut by 2 bases, the J end by 5 bases, with 12 bases between. The CDR3 loop spans 14 amino acids. CDR1 is MNHNS, CDR2 SASEGT, per germline. The CDR3 region is CASSESSLGETQYF. The CDR3 DNA reads TGTGCCAGCAGTGAATCTTCCCTGGGGGAGACCCAGTACTTC.

V gene TRBV7-2 combines with J gene TRBJ2-3, with D unresolved. The CDR3 consists of 11 residues. Trimming stripped 2 bases from V and 5 bases from J, with 2 bases between. Germline loops: CDR1 SGHTA, CDR2 FQGNSA. In DNA form, the CDR3 reads TGTGCCAGCAGCTTAAAAGATACGCAGTATTTT. Translating it yields CASSLKDTQYF. The full variable domain, in which reference TRBV7-2 and TRBJ2-3 provide the parts outside the CDR3, is GAGVSQSPSNKVTEKGKDVELRCDPISGHTALYWYRQSLGQGLEFLIYFQGNSAPDKSGLPSDRFSAERTGGSVSTLTIQRTQQEDSAVYLCASSLKDTQYFGPGTRLTVL.

The V and J genes are TRBV2 and TRBJ1-1, with D maybe TRBD1 (5 bases). The CDR3 loop spans 13 amino acids. Trimming removed 4 bases from V and 1 base from J, with 7 bases in between. Germline CDR1 reads SNHLY; CDR2 reads FYNNEI. DNA for the CDR3: TGTGCCAGCAGTGGAGACAGGAACACTGAAGCTTTCTTT. It encodes CASSGDRNTEAFF.

As to this clone: At one end the junction does not follow the germline gene, possibly because of a read error. The chain employs TRBV7-2 and TRBJ1-1; tentatively, D is TRBD1 (5 bases). Germline V gene sequence: CDR1 SGHTA, CDR2 FQGNSA. The CDR3 length is 14 residues. CDR3 bases: TGTGCCAGCAGCCTAGCCATCCGACAGTTTGAAGCTTTCTTT. It yields the protein CASSLAIRQFEAFF.

The genes are TRBV7-9 and TRBJ1-5, with 7 bases matching TRBD1. V was clipped by 4 bases and J by 5 bases; unmatched bases: 2. Looked up from germline, CDR1 is SEHNR and CDR2 is FQNEAQ (reference sequence). This CDR3 has 13 amino acids. CDR3 region: CASSWDSDQPQHF. Here the CDR3 DNA reads TGTGCCAGCAGCTGGGACAGCGATCAGCCCCAGCATTTT.

The chain couples TRBV10-3 to TRBJ1-5, with unresolved D. CDR1 and CDR2 from the germline V gene are ENHRY and SYGVKD. V gave up 0 bases and J gave up 3 bases, with 3 bases separating them. The CDR3 loop spans 13 amino acids. The CDR3 here is CAISESDNQPQHF. CDR3 in DNA: TGTGCCATCAGTGAGTCAGACAATCAGCCCCAGCATTTT.

This clone has a single count. This chain links TRBV9 with TRBJ1-4; 9 nucleotides agree with TRBD1. CDR3 length: 15 amino acids. Germline assignment: CDR1 SGDLS and CDR2 YYNGEE. J gave up 2 bases and V 4 bases, and 3 bases lay outside the gene matches. The CDR3 nucleotides are TGTGCCAGCAGCCCACAGGGGGCGACTAATGAAAAACTGTTTTTT. Translation gives CASSPQGATNEKLFF.

This clone was found a few times. The chain combines TRBV24-1 with TRBJ2-1; D might be TRBD2 (6 bases). The CDR3 extends over 18 amino acids. V was trimmed by 1 base and J by 0 bases, leaving 15 bases between them. The germline CDR1 and CDR2 sequences are KGHDR and SFDVKD. The CDR3: CATSDFGGLGSSYNEQFF. The CDR3 DNA sequence: TGTGCCACCAGTGATTTCGGAGGGTTGGGGAGCTCCTACAATGAGCAGTTCTTC.

The genes are TRBV5-4 and TRBJ2-3; TRBD2 matches 10 bases. The CDR3 is 16 residues long. V trimming: 4 bases; J trimming: 2 bases; junction bases outside the gene matches: 7. Germline V gives CDR1 SGHNT, CDR2 YYREEE (reference sequence). CDR3 region: CASSPRTSGYTDTQYF. In DNA, the CDR3 is TGTGCCAGCAGCCCCCGGACTAGCGGATACACAGATACGCAGTATTTT.

The chain recombines TRBV3-1 (or the pseudogene TRBV3-2) with TRBJ2-2; TRBD2 matches 7 bases. The V and J ends lost 2 bases and 3 bases, in that order; junction bases with no gene match: 15. Germline CDR1 and CDR2: LGHDT and YNNKEL (reference sequence). CDR3 length: 19 amino acids. Here the CDR3 DNA reads TGTGCCAGCAGCCAACCCCCCTGGAATAGCGGGCTTCACACCGGGGAGCTGTTTTTT. Residues: CASSQPPWNSGLHTGELFF.

This chain connects TRBV28 to TRBJ2-7; D unresolved. CDR3 size: 14 residues. The ends were cut back, 2 bases at V and 3 bases at J, with 11 bases in the middle. Germline V gene lookup returns CDR1 MDHEN and CDR2 SYDVKM. The CDR3 sequence is CASSLGVFGYEQYF. For the CDR3, the DNA is TGTGCCAGCAGTTTAGGGGTTTTCGGCTACGAGCAGTACTTC.

CDR3 nucleotides: TGTGCCAGCAGCTTGGGACAGGGGATCAATACGCAGTATTTT. This gives the protein CASSLGQGINTQYF. The chain links TRBV5-8 to TRBJ2-3; 8 positions agree with TRBD1. V lost 0 bases and J lost 7; bases outside the gene matches: 4. Germline V lookup: CDR1 SGHTS, CDR2 YDEGEE. The CDR3 contains 14 residues.

This chain connects TRBV28 to TRBJ1-5; D not certain. The germline gives CDR1 MDHEN, CDR2 SYDVKM. Trimming shortened V by 6 bases and J by 3 bases, and 15 bases separated the two germline ends. The CDR3 extends over 15 amino acids. The CDR3 DNA is TGTGCCAGCAGACGTCAGGCCGGGCACAATCAGCCCCAGCATTTT. This gives the protein CASRRQAGHNQPQHF.

This clone has a single count. This chain joins TRBV5-8 and TRBJ1-2, with D hard to call. CDR1 is SGHTS, CDR2 YDEGEE, per germline. Trimming shortened V by 6 bases and J by 5 bases, and 11 bases separated the two germline ends. CDR3 size: 12 residues. The CDR3 loop reads CASTDPPYGYTF. CDR3 DNA sequence: TGTGCCAGCACCGACCCCCCTTATGGCTACACCTTC.

This clone turned up a few times. V is TRBV19 and J is TRBJ2-1, with D possibly being TRBD2 (5 bases). Trimming shortened V by 2 bases and J by 5 bases, and 13 bases separated the two germline ends. The CDR3 covers 15 residues. Looked up from germline, CDR1 is LNHDA and CDR2 is SQIVND (reference sequence). CDR3 bases: TGTGCCAGTAGTATATTAGGTCGGCGGGACAATGAGCAGTTCTTC. Its translation is CASSILGRRDNEQFF.

This clone was seen only once. The J gene is TRBJ2-7, the V gene TRBV7-2; D may be TRBD1 (5 bases). The CDR3 consists of 14 residues. Germline V CDR1 and CDR2: SGHTA, FQGNSA. V lost 1 base and J lost 7, with 14 bases in between. This CDR3 is CASSLVGQAGEQYF. CDR3 sequence (DNA): TGTGCCAGCAGCTTAGTGGGGCAGGCAGGGGAGCAGTACTTC.

The CDR3 is CASSSLGLEQFF. The CDR3 bases are TGTGCCAGCAGCTCCTTAGGGCTTGAGCAGTTCTTC. The V gene is TRBV7-3, the J gene TRBJ2-1; D unclear. Germline V gene lookup returns CDR1 SGHTA and CDR2 FQGTGA. This CDR3 contains 12 residues. Trimming removed 4 bases from V and 9 bases from J, with 10 bases in between.

The genes are TRBV11-2 and TRBJ2-1, with D unresolved. Trimming removed 1 base at V and 2 bases at J, with 9 bases between. This CDR3 has 15 amino acids. The V gene's germline CDR1 is SGHAT and CDR2 FQNNGV. The CDR3 bases are TGTGCCAGCAGCTTAGTCCCGGAAACCTACAATGAGCAGTTCTTC. Encoded protein: CASSLVPETYNEQFF.

The chain employs TRBV11-1 and TRBJ2-1, with 8 bases that match TRBD2. CDR1 is SGHAT and CDR2 is FQDESV in the germline V gene (reference sequence). This CDR3 has 16 amino acids. J lost 4 bases, V lost 1 base, and 6 bases had no gene match. CDR3 bases: TGTGCCAGCAGCTTAGGTGGGGCGGGAGGTTACAATGAGCAGTTCTTC. It yields the protein CASSLGGAGGYNEQFF.

The chain recombines TRBV21-1 with TRBJ1-5; TRBD1, the table's D call, was not compared with the DNA. TRBV21-1 is classified as a pseudogene. This CDR3 is 20 amino acids long. For the CDR3, the DNA is TGTGCCAGCAGCCGACGGGTTGAGGACAGGGGGAGGATGAGCAATCAGCCCCAGCATTTT. Translation gives CASSRRVEDRGRMSNQPQHF.

This clone was seen a single time. The chain joins TRBV28 to TRBJ2-3; D ambiguous. Trimming removed 8 bases from V and 2 bases from J, with 11 bases in between. The CDR3 runs to 13 residues. Germline loops: CDR1 MDHEN, CDR2 SYDVKM. CDR3 bases: TGTGCCAGCCAGTTCGAATTCACAGATACGCAGTATTTT. It specifies CASQFEFTDTQYF.

J is TRBJ2-5 and V is TRBV6-1; D ambiguous. Germline CDR1 MNHNS, CDR2 SASEGT. The V end was cut by 2 bases, the J end by 7 bases, with 14 bases between. The CDR3 runs to 14 residues. In DNA form, the CDR3 reads TGTGCCAGCAGTGAAAGAGGAATCGGGCGGACCCAGTACTTC. The encoded protein is CASSERGIGRTQYF.

This chain joins TRBV15 and TRBJ1-1; 7 nucleotides line up with TRBD1. Per the germline V gene, CDR1 is LNHNV and CDR2 is YYDKDF (reference sequence). V shed 1 base and J 4 bases; nucleotides not matched to a gene: 3. The length of the CDR3 is 14 residues. The CDR3 DNA reads as TGTGCCACCAGCAGAGCCCGACAGGGCACTGAAGCTTTCTTT. Encoded protein: CATSRARQGTEAFF.

This chain uses TRBV6-5 with TRBJ2-5; 8 nucleotides match TRBD1. This CDR3 has 14 amino acids. Germline V gives CDR1 MNHEY, CDR2 SVGAGI. J gave up 5 bases and V 5 bases, and 7 bases lay outside the gene matches. CDR3 DNA sequence: TGTGCCAGCAGTACCGGACAGGGCGGGGAGACCCAGTACTTC. Its translation is CASSTGQGGETQYF.

This rearrangement joins TRBV7-2 to TRBJ1-3; D is unresolved. The CDR3 totals 12 residues. CDR1 is SGHTA, CDR2 FQGNSA, per germline. Trimming removed 3 bases from V and 5 bases from J, with 5 bases in between. CDR3 DNA sequence: TGTGCCAGCAGCTTTGACAGAAACACCATATATTTT. It encodes CASSFDRNTIYF.